The clone carrying this TCR beta chain has ten or more counts. The sample originates from a study of T cells in Graves' hyperthyroidism and ophthalmopathy. What was amplified from RNA transcripts were TCR beta CDR3 regions. The TCR CDR3 first-round RT-PCR relied on the HTBI primer set. Each CDR3 protein is one row after TCRdb ran MiXCR on the multiplex PCR reads. The sample yields a few hundred thousand distinct CDR3 sequences, 20% to 25% seen once. This CDR3 comprises 14 residues. Germline assignment: CDR1 MNHEY and CDR2 SMNVEV (reference sequence). Germline trimming cut 5 bases from V and 2 bases from J; bases unmatched to any gene: 3.

Input material: blood. The chain couples TRBV27 to TRBJ2-7; 10 positions agree with TRBD2. The sequence came from a man aged 50 or older with Graves' hyperthyroidism. The CDR3 nucleotides are TGTGCCAGCAGTAAGCGGGAGGGCCCCTACGAGCAGTACTTC. Its translation: CASSKREGPYEQYF.